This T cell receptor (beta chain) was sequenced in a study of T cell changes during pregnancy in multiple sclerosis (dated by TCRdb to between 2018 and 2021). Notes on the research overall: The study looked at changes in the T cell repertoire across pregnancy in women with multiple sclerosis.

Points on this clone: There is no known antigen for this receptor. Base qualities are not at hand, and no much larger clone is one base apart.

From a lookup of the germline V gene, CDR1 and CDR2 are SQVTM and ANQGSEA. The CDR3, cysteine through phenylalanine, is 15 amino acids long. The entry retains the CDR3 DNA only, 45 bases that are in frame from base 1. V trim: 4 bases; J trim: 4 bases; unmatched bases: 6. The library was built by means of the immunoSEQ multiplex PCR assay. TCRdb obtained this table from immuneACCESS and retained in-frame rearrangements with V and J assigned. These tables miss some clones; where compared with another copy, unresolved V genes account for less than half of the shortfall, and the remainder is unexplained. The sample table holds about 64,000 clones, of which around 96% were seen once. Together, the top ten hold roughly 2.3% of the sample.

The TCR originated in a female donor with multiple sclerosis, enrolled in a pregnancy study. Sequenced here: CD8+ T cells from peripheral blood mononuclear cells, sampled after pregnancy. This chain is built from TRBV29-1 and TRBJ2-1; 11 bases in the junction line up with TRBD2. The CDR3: CSVVPGLAEYNEQFF. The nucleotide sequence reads TGCAGCGTTGTCCCGGGACTAGCGGAGTACAATGAGCAGTTCTTC.